A selection of T cell receptor beta chains follows, all from one sample in a study of cytotoxic CD8 clonotypes in ibrutinib-treated CLL. Data came from immunoSEQ multiplex PCR; TCRdb stores just in-frame clones and leaves some out. The data show around 42,000 clones, over 50% seen once. The material sequenced was PBMCs, taken after 24 months of ibrutinib treatment. The receptors shown here come from a human donor with chronic lymphocytic leukemia. The CDR3 runs from the conserved cysteine through the conserved F or W. The D gene is left open where the match is weak. The size of a clone is reported for some rows only, either as once, few or many, or as a class for expanded clones.

j_call	v_call	clone_size	d_call	cdr3_aa	cdr3_nt
TRBJ2-3	TRBV9	.	.	CASSVGLQGADTQYF	TGTGCCAGCAGCGTAGGGCTACAAGGCGCAGATACGCAGTATTTT
TRBJ1-1	TRBV2	.	.	CASSDPGSVNTEAFF	TGTGCCAGCAGTGACCCGGGTTCGGTGAACACTGAAGCTTTCTTT
TRBJ2-5	TRBV2	.	.	CATAQDRTETQYF	TGTGCCACCGCACAAGACAGGACAGAGACCCAGTACTTC
TRBJ2-1	TRBV19	.	TRBD2	CASSDPTGLAVQFF	TGTGCCAGTAGCGATCCGACGGGACTAGCGGTCCAGTTCTTC
TRBJ1-2	TRBV23-1	.	TRBD1	CASSQSGTGCPYGYTF	TGCGCCAGCAGTCAATCGGGGACAGGGTGCCCCTATGGCTACACCTTC
TRBJ2-7	TRBV15	.	.	CATSGRTGLNEQYF	TGTGCCACCAGCGGGCGGACAGGACTAAACGAGCAGTACTTC
TRBJ1-2	TRBV9	.	TRBD1	CASSVATGGAGGYTF	TGTGCCAGCAGCGTAGCGACAGGGGGCGCAGGAGGCTACACCTTC
TRBJ1-1	TRBV27	once	.	CASSLFFGVTEAFF	TGTGCCAGCAGTTTGTTTTTTGGCGTCACTGAAGCTTTCTTT
TRBJ1-2	TRBV5-5	.	.	CASSFASGVLNYGYTF	TGTGCCAGCAGCTTTGCATCCGGGGTACTTAACTATGGCTACACCTTC
TRBJ2-3	TRBV9	.	TRBD2	CASSVGLAGGIGTDTQYF	TGTGCCAGCAGCGTAGGACTAGCGGGGGGCATAGGCACAGATACGCAGTATTTT
TRBJ2-5	TRBV9	.	.	CASSAQQPGMETQYF	TGTGCCAGCAGCGCCCAACAGCCCGGGATGGAGACCCAGTACTTC
TRBJ2-1	TRBV5-6	.	.	CASSLGPLVYNEQFF	TGTGCCAGCAGCTTGGGGCCCCTAGTCTACAATGAGCAGTTCTTC
TRBJ1-1	TRBV6-6	few	.	CASSYLEGGTEAFF	TGTGCCAGCAGTTACTTGGAGGGAGGGACTGAAGCTTTCTTT
TRBJ2-1	TRBV13	.	TRBD2	CASSSRLAGYNEQFF	TGTGCCAGCAGCTCCCGACTAGCGGGATACAATGAGCAGTTCTTC
TRBJ2-7	TRBV19	.	.	CASSISTAIYEQYF	TGTGCCAGTAGTATATCGACAGCTATCTACGAGCAGTACTTC
TRBJ2-7	TRBV10-3	.	TRBD1	CATNGRQGAYEQYF	TGTGCCACCAACGGCAGACAGGGGGCTTACGAGCAGTACTTC
TRBJ1-5	TRBV18	few	.	CASQKSSADQPQHF	TGTGCCAGCCAGAAAAGTTCCGCGGATCAGCCCCAGCATTTT
TRBJ2-7	TRBV6-5	.	TRBD1	CASSYTDRGRPYEQYF	TGTGCCAGCAGTTACACAGACAGGGGCCGCCCCTACGAGCAGTACTTC
TRBJ1-1	TRBV2	.	.	CASRDTGLTEAFF	TGTGCCAGCAGGGACACAGGGCTCACTGAAGCTTTCTTT
TRBJ2-7	TRBV14	.	TRBD2	CASSPLGAGARHEQYF	TGTGCCAGCAGCCCGTTGGGAGCGGGAGCACGCCACGAGCAGTACTTC
TRBJ1-2	TRBV30	once	.	CAASRSKVGGYTF	TGTGCCGCTAGCCGCTCCAAGGTCGGGGGCTACACCTTC
TRBJ1-3	TRBV30	few	.	CAWSVRGDPSGNTIYF	TGTGCCTGGAGTGTACGAGGGGATCCCTCTGGAAACACCATATATTTT
TRBJ2-3	TRBV7-7	.	.	CASSLGSPSPTDTQYF	TGTGCTAGCAGCTTAGGGTCTCCCTCGCCCACAGATACGCAGTATTTT